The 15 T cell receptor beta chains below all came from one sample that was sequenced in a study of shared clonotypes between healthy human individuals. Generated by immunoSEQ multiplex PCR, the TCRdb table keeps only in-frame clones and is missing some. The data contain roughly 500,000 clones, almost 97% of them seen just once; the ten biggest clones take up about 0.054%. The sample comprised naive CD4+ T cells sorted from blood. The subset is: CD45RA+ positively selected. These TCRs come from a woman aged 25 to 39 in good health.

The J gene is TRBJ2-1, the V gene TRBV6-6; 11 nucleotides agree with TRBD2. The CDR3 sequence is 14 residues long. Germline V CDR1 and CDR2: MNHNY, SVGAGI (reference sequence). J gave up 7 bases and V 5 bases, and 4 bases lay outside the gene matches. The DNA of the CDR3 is TGTGCCAGCAGTACTAGCGGGAGATTAAATGAGCAGTTCTTC. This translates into CASSTSGRLNEQFF.

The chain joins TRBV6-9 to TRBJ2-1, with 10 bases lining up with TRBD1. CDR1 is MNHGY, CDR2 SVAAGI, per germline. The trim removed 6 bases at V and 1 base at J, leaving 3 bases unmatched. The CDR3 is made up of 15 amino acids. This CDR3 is CASSWDRGSYNEQFF. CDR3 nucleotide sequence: TGTGCCAGCAGCTGGGACAGGGGATCCTACAATGAGCAGTTCTTC.

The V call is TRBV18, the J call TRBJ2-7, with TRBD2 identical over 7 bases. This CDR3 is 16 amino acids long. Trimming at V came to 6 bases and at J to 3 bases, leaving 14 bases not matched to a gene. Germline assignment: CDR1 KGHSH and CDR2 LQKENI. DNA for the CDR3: TGTGCCAGCTCCCACGGACGGGGAGGGTCCATCTACGAGCAGTACTTC. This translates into CASSHGRGGSIYEQYF.

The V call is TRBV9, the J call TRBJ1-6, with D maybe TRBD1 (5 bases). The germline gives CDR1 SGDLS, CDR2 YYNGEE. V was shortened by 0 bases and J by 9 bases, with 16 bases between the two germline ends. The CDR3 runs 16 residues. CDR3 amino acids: CASSVDGSGFPSPLHF. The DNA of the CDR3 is TGTGCCAGCAGCGTAGATGGGTCAGGGTTTCCTTCACCCCTCCACTTT.

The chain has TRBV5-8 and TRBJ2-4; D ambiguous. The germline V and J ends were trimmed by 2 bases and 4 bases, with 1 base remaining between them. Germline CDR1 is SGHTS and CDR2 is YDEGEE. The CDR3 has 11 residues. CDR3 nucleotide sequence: TGTGCCAGCAGCTTAAAAAACATTCAGTACTTC. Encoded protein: CASSLKNIQYF. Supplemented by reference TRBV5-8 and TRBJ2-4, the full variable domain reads EAGVTQSPTHLIKTRGQQATLRCSPISGHTSVYWYQQALGLGLQFLLWYDEGEERNRGNFPPRFSGRQFPNYSSELNVNALELEDSALYLCASSLKNIQYFGAGTRLSVL.

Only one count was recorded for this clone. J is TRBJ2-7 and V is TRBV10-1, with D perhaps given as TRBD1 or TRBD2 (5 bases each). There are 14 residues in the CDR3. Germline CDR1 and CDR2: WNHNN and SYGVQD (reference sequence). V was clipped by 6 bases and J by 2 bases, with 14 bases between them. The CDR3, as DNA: TGCGCCAGCAGCGCCGGGACGGCACCCTACGAGCAGTACTTC. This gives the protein CASSAGTAPYEQYF.

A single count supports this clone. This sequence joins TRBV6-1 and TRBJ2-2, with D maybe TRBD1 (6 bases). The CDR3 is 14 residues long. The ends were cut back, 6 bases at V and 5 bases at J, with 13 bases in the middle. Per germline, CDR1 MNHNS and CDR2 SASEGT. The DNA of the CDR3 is TGTGCCAGCAGGAACTTACAGGGTACCGGGGAGCTGTTTTTT. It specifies CASRNLQGTGELFF.

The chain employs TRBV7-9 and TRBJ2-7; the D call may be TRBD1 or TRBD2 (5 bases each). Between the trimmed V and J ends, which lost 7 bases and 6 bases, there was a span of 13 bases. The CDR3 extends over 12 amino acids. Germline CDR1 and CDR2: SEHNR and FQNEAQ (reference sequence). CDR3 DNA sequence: TGTGCCAGCACTTTCATTGGGGGCGAGCAGTACTTC. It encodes CASTFIGGEQYF.

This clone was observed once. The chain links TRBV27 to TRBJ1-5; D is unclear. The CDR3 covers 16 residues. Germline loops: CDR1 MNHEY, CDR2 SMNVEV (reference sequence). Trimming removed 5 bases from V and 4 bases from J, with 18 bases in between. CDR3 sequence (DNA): TGTGCCAGCAGTCCCCGGTTCGAGGCTACGAATCAGCCCCAGCATTTT. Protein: CASSPRFEATNQPQHF.

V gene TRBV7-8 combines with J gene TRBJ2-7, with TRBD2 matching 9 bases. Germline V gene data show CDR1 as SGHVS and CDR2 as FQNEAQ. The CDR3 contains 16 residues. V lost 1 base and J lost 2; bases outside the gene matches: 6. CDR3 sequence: CASSLDFSGSPYEQYF. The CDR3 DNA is TGTGCCAGCAGCTTAGATTTTAGCGGGAGCCCCTACGAGCAGTACTTC.

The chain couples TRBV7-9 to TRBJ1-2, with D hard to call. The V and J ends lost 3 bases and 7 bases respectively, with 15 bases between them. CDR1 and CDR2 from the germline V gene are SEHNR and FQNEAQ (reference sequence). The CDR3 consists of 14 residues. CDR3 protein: CASSFTDGRGGYTF. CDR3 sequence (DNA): TGTGCCAGCAGCTTTACGGACGGGAGAGGTGGCTACACCTTC. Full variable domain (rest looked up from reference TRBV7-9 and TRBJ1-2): DTGVSQNPRHKITKRGQNVTFRCDPISEHNRLYWYRQTLGQGPEFLTYFQNEAQLEKSRLLSDRFSAERPKGSFSTLEIQRTEQGDSAMYLCASSFTDGRGGYTFGSGTRLTVV.

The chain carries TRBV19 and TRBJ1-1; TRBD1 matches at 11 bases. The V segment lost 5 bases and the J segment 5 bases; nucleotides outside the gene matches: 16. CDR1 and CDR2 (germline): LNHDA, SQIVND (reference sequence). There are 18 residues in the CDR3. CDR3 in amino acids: CASSRGQGANLRGTEAFF. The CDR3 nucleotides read TGTGCCAGTAGTCGAGGACAGGGGGCTAATTTGAGAGGGACTGAAGCTTTCTTT.

CDR3 protein: CASSPLPEAYEQYF. The DNA for the CDR3 is TGTGCCAGCTCACCGTTGCCCGAGGCCTACGAGCAGTACTTC. The chain links TRBV18 to TRBJ2-5; D call uncertain. The J call may be faulty, since TRBJ2-7 better matches the DNA end. This CDR3 is built from 14 residues. The germline gives CDR1 KGHSH, CDR2 LQKENI.

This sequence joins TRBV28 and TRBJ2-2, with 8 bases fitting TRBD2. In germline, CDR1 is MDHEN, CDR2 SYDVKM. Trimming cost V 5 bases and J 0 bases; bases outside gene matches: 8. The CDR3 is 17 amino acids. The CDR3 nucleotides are TGTGCCAGCAGTCCGTCCCCGGGAGGGCCGAACACCGGGGAGCTGTTTTTT. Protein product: CASSPSPGGPNTGELFF.

This CDR3 reads CASSRTTDEMAFF. CDR3 sequence (DNA): TGTGCCAGCAGTCGAACGACAGACGAGATGGCTTTCTTT. This chain links TRBV28 with TRBJ1-1; a possible D gene is TRBD1 (5 bases). The CDR3 has 13 residues. Germline-derived CDR1 and CDR2 are MDHEN and SYDVKM. V was cut by 5 bases and J by 11 bases, with 18 bases left in between. Together with reference TRBV28 and TRBJ1-1, the CDR3 gives the full variable domain: DVKVTQSSRYLVKRTGEKVFLECVQDMDHENMFWYRQDPGLGLRLIYFSYDVKMKEKGDIPEGYSVSREKKERFSLILESASTNQTSMYLCASSRTTDEMAFFGQGTRLTVV.